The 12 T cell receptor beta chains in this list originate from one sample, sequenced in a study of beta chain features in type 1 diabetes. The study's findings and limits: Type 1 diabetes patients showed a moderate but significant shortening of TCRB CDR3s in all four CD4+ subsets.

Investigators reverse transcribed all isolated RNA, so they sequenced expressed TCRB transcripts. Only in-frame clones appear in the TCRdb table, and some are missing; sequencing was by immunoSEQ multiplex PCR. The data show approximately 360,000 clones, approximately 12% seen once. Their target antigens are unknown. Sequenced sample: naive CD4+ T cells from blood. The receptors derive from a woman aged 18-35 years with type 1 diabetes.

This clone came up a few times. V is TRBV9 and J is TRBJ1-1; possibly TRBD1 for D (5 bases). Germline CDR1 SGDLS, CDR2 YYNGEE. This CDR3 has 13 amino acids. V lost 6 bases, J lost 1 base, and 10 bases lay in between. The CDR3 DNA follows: TGTGCCAGCAACGTCGGGGGGAACACTGAAGCTTTCTTT. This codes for CASNVGGNTEAFF.

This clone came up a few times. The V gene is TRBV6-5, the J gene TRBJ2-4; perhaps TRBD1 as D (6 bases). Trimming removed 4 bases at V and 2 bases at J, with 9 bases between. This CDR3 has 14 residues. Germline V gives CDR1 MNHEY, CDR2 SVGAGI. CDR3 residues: CASSSGATKNIQYF. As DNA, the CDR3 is TGTGCCAGCAGTTCAGGGGCGACCAAAAACATTCAGTACTTC.

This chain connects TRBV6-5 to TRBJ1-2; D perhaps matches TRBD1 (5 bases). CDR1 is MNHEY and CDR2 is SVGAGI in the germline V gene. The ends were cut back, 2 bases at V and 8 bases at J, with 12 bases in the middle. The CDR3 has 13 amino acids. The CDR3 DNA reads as TGTGCCAGCAGTTACCCCCAGGGAGGCGGCTACACCTTC. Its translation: CASSYPQGGGYTF.

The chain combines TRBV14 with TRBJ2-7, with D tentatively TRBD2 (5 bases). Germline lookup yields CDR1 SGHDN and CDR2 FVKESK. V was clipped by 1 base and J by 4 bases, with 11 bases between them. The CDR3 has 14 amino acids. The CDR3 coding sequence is TGTGCCAGCAGCCAAGGAGGACTCCTTTACGAGCAGTACTTC. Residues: CASSQGGLLYEQYF.

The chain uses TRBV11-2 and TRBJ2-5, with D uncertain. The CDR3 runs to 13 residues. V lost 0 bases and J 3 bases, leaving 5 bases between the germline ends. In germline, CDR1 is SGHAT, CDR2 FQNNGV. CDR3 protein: CASSLEAEETQYF. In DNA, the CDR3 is TGTGCCAGCAGCTTAGAGGCGGAAGAGACCCAGTACTTC.

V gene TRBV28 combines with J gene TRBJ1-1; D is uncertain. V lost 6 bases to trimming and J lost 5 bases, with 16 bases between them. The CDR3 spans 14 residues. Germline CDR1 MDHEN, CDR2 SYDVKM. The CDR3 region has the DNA TGTGCCAGCAGCAACTCAGGATTACGTACTGAAGCTTTCTTT. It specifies CASSNSGLRTEAFF.

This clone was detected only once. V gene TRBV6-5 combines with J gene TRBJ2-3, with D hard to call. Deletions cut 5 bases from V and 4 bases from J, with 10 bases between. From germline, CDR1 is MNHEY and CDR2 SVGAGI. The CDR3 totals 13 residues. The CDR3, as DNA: TGTGCCAGCAGTCTTAGCCCCCCAGATACGCAGTATTTT. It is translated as CASSLSPPDTQYF.

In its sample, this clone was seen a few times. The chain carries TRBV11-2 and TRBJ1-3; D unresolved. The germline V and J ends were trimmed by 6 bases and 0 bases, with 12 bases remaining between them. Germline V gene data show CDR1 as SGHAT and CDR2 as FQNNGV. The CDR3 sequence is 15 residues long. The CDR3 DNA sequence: TGTGCCAGCAGTTTCCTCGGTGACTCTGGAAACACCATATATTTT. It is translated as CASSFLGDSGNTIYF.

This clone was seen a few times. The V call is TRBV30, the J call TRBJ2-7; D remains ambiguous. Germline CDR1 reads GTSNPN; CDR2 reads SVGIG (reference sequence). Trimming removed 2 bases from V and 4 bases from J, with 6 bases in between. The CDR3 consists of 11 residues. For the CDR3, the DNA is TGTGCCTGGAGTCCCAGTTACGAGCAGTACTTC. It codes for CAWSPSYEQYF.

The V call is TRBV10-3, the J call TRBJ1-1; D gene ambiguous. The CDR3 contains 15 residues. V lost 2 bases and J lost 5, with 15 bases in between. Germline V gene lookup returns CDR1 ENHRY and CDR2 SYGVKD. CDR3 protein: CAISELGEGRTEAFF. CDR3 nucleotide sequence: TGTGCCATCAGTGAGCTTGGGGAGGGTAGGACTGAAGCTTTCTTT.

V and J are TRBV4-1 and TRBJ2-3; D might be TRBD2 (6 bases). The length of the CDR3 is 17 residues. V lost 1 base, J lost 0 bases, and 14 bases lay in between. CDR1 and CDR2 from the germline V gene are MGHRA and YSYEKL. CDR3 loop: CASSQGLAGPSTDTQYF. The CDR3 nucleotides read TGCGCCAGCAGCCAAGGACTGGCGGGGCCTAGCACAGATACGCAGTATTTT.

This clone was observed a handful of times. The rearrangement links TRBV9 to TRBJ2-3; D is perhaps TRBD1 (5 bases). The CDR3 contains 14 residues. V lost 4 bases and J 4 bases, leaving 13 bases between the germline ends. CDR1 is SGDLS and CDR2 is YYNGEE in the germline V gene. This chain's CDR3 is CASSPRESADTQYF. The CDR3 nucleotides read TGTGCCAGCAGCCCCAGGGAATCCGCAGATACGCAGTATTTT.